Below, 8 T cell receptor beta chains from the same sample are listed, as sequenced in a study of blood T cell repertoires in COVID-19. Libraries were prepared by immunoSEQ multiplex PCR; TCRdb keeps only in-frame clonotypes and omits some of them. The sample lists a few hundred thousand clones, around 90% occurring once. Sequenced: peripheral blood. These receptors were taken from a young man with active or convalescent COVID-19.

The count of this clone is one. V is TRBV6-5 and J is TRBJ1-3; unclear D gene. V was cut by 2 bases and J by 3 bases, with 8 bases left in between. This CDR3 comprises 14 residues. CDR1 and CDR2 from the germline V gene are MNHEY and SVGAGI. The CDR3 bases are TGTGCCAGCAGTTACAAAACTTTTGGAAACACCATATATTTT. Protein product: CASSYKTFGNTIYF.

This chain connects TRBV12-5 to TRBJ2-1, with D possibly being TRBD1 (5 bases). The CDR3 is 15 residues long. Germline V gene lookup returns CDR1 LGHNT and CDR2 FRNRAP. Deletions cut 0 bases from V and 8 bases from J, with 14 bases between. CDR3 amino acids: CASGLVTRQGYEQFF. The CDR3 DNA sequence: TGTGCTAGTGGTTTGGTAACGCGGCAGGGCTATGAGCAGTTCTTC.

The chain employs TRBV4-3 and TRBJ1-1; 7 positions agree with TRBD1. Germline-derived CDR1 and CDR2 are LGHNA and YSLEER. Germline trimming cut 4 bases from V and 6 bases from J; bases unmatched to any gene: 8. The length of the CDR3 is 14 residues. In DNA, the CDR3 is TGCGCCAGCAGCCCCCCTGACAGGGACGCTGAAGCTTTCTTT. This encodes CASSPPDRDAEAFF.

The CDR3 loop is CASSSETSGSETQYF. In nucleotides, the CDR3 is TGTGCCAGCAGTTCGGAGACTAGCGGGTCTGAGACCCAGTACTTC. This rearrangement joins TRBV6-5 to TRBJ2-5, with 10 positions matching TRBD2. In germline, CDR1 is MNHEY, CDR2 SVGAGI. CDR3 length equals 15 residues. The V and J ends lost 4 bases and 5 bases, in that order; junction bases with no gene match: 7.

V is TRBV27 and J is TRBJ2-7; 8 nucleotides line up with TRBD1. The CDR3 has 13 amino acids. V dropped 6 bases and J dropped 7; count of bases not matched to a gene: 8. The germline CDR1 and CDR2 sequences are MNHEY and SMNVEV (reference sequence). The CDR3 sequence is CASRHQGAIEQYF. Here the CDR3 DNA reads TGTGCCAGCAGACACCAGGGGGCGATTGAGCAGTACTTC.

The count of this clone is one. This chain uses TRBV6-1 with TRBJ2-7; 8 bases are shared with TRBD2. The CDR3 is 16 residues long. V dropped 1 base and J dropped 3; count of bases not matched to a gene: 8. From germline, CDR1 is MNHNS and CDR2 SASEGT. CDR3 DNA sequence: TGTGCCAGCAGTGAAGGATTCGGGGGGACTAGCTACGAGCAGTACTTC. Translated: CASSEGFGGTSYEQYF.

This clone was counted only a few times. The chain combines TRBV6-5 with TRBJ2-1, with TRBD2 matching over 9 bases. This CDR3 is built from 15 residues. Germline V CDR1 and CDR2: MNHEY, SVGAGI. V was pared by 8 bases and J by 5 bases, with 10 bases of the junction left unmatched. The CDR3 sequence is CASPKIGGRDNEQFF. The DNA of the CDR3 is TGTGCCAGCCCGAAGATTGGCGGGAGGGACAATGAGCAGTTCTTC.

The chain joins TRBV5-1 to TRBJ2-7; a weak D match, TRBD1 (6 bases). This CDR3 comprises 14 residues. The V and J ends lost 3 bases and 4 bases respectively, with 14 bases between them. Germline lookup yields CDR1 SGHRS and CDR2 YFSETQ. DNA of the CDR3: TGCGCCAGCAGCTATACAGGGTTTGGGTACGAGCAGTACTTC. It specifies CASSYTGFGYEQYF.